This is a list of T cell receptor beta chains from one sample in a study of T cell repertoires in cytomegalovirus infection. In TCRdb, the reads were re-called with MiXCR into one record per CDR3 protein. The table has approximately 110,000 distinct CDR3 sequences, about 32% seen once. Antigens of these TCRs are unknown. Sample: CD8+ T cells from cultured PBMCs, taken from culture after CMV antigen stimulation. The receptors shown here come from a human donor in good health (CMV status not recorded). Some clones in this sample may be carry-over from other donors' samples. Both conserved end residues are part of each CDR3. A D gene is named only where the DNA matches it firmly. Clone size, where shown, is once, few, many, or a class for clones that have expanded.

>TRBJ2-1|TRBV2|few|NA
CASTGLAGVGDNEQFF
TGTGCCAGCACGGGATTGGCGGGCGTAGGGGACAATGAGCAGTTCTTC
>TRBJ2-1|TRBV4-2|few|NA
CASSQDNPSEQFF
TGTGCCAGCAGCCAAGATAACCCCAGTGAGCAGTTCTTC
>TRBJ2-3|TRBV13|few|NA
CASSLADPSTDTQYF
TGTGCCAGCAGCCTCGCGGACCCGAGCACAGATACGCAGTATTTT
>TRBJ1-1|TRBV4-1|many|NA
CASSQAGGRRTEAFF
TGCGCCAGCAGCCAAGCTGGGGGACGGAGGACTGAAGCTTTCTTT
>TRBJ2-3|TRBV5-1|NA|NA
CASSFSSEGSTDTQYF
TGCGCCAGCAGCTTCTCGAGCGAGGGCTCGACAGATACGCAGTATTTT
>TRBJ2-4|TRBV19|NA|NA
CASSIAGLGMAKNIQYF
TGTGCCAGTAGTATAGCTGGTTTGGGTATGGCCAAAAACATTCAGTACTTC
>TRBJ1-1|TRBV5-1|few|NA
CASSLFWGRTMAGTEAFF
TGCGCCAGCAGCTTGTTTTGGGGGCGAACGATGGCGGGAACTGAAGCTTTCTTT
>TRBJ2-3|TRBV19|NA|NA
CASSPNVAPEIADTQYF
TGTGCCAGTAGTCCCAATGTGGCGCCTGAAATCGCAGATACGCAGTATTTT
>TRBJ2-2|TRBV6-2/TRBV6-3|NA|NA
CASSYSTDSYTGELFF
TGTGCCAGCAGTTACTCGACGGACAGCTACACCGGGGAGCTGTTTTTT
>TRBJ1-2|TRBV6-2/TRBV6-3|many|NA
CASSWTDRYGYTF
TGTGCCAGCAGTTGGACAGACCGCTATGGCTACACCTTC
>TRBJ2-7|TRBV4-2|few|NA
CASSQNSNYEQYF
TGTGCCAGCAGCCAGAACAGCAACTACGAGCAGTACTTC
>TRBJ2-7|TRBV7-2|many|NA
CASSLAEVLTYEQYF
TGTGCCAGCAGCTTAGCCGAGGTGTTAACCTACGAGCAGTACTTC
>TRBJ2-3|TRBV9|many|TRBD2
CASSVATGGGTDTQYF
TGTGCCAGCAGCGTAGCTACGGGGGGGGGCACAGATACGCAGTATTTT
>TRBJ1-1|TRBV27|NA|TRBD1
CASRTQGDTEAFF
TGTGCCAGCAGAACACAGGGGGACACTGAAGCTTTCTTT
>TRBJ2-6|TRBV6-4|NA|NA
CASSVRGSGANVLTF
TGTGCCAGCAGTGTACGGGGCTCTGGGGCCAACGTCCTGACTTTC
>TRBJ2-3|TRBV5-6|NA|NA
CASSFGVFGTDTQYF
TGTGCCAGCAGCTTCGGCGTCTTCGGCACAGATACGCAGTATTTT
>TRBJ2-3|TRBV19|many|TRBD2
CASSLGLAGNTDTQYF
TGTGCCAGTAGCCTGGGACTAGCGGGGAACACAGATACGCAGTATTTT
>TRBJ2-1|TRBV14|NA|NA
CASSQAQAGSYNEQFF
TGTGCCAGCAGCCAAGCGCAAGCGGGCTCCTACAATGAGCAGTTCTTC
>TRBJ2-7|TRBV7-8|medium-sized|NA
CASSPGGGSYEQYF
TGTGCCAGCAGCCCAGGCGGCGGCTCCTACGAGCAGTACTTC
>TRBJ2-1|TRBV6-5|NA|TRBD1
CASSTGGTGANEQFF
TGTGCCAGCAGTACTGGGGGGACAGGGGCCAATGAGCAGTTCTTC
>TRBJ1-3|TRBV6-2/TRBV6-3|few|NA
CASSPTGQLGNTIYF
TGTGCCAGCAGCCCTACGGGGCAACTCGGAAACACCATATATTTT
>TRBJ2-3|TRBV11-1|NA|TRBD2
CASTPGLAGSTDTQYF
TGTGCCAGCACCCCCGGACTAGCGGGATCCACAGATACGCAGTATTTT
>TRBJ2-7|TRBV7-4|NA|TRBD2
CASRPTGGGSYEQYF
TGTGCCAGCAGGCCGACCGGCGGGGGCTCCTACGAGCAGTACTTC
>TRBJ2-7|TRBV20-1|once|TRBD2
CSATSGDAGEQYF
TGCAGTGCTACTAGCGGGGACGCGGGCGAGCAGTACTTC